One sample yielded the 14 T cell receptor beta chains listed below, sequenced in a study of beta chain features in type 1 diabetes. General observations from the study: TCRB CDR3s from Type 1 diabetes patients were moderately but significantly shorter in all four CD4+ subsets.

Expressed TCRB transcripts were sequenced because the entire RNA isolate underwent reverse transcription. This table comes from immunoSEQ multiplex PCR, and its TCRdb copy is limited to in-frame clones, with some not included. In the table there are approximately 150,000 clones, around an eighth of which are singletons. These receptors have no known antigen. Sequences were obtained from central memory CD4+ T cells from blood. The receptors shown here come from a man between 18 and 29 years old with type 1 diabetes.

This clone was counted at least ten times. The chain recombines TRBV7-3 with TRBJ2-7; no firm D call. Deletions cut 1 base from V and 6 bases from J, with 7 bases between. This CDR3 region has 12 residues. Germline V CDR1 and CDR2: SGHTA, FQGTGA. The CDR3 DNA reads TGTGCCAGCAGCTTAATAAGCGCCGAGCAGTACTTC. It codes for CASSLISAEQYF.

This clone was picked up many times. The chain uses TRBV13 and TRBJ2-5; either TRBD1 or TRBD2 may supply D (5 bases each). V gave up 4 bases and J gave up 4 bases, with 13 bases separating them. Germline loops: CDR1 PRHDT, CDR2 FYEKMQ (reference sequence). This CDR3 has 14 residues. The CDR3 is CASSSPLGGETQYF. The CDR3 nucleotides read TGTGCCAGCAGCTCCCCGCTTGGGGGAGAGACCCAGTACTTC.

There are a few counts of this clone. The chain links TRBV7-2 to TRBJ2-1, with D possibly TRBD2 on 6 matching bases. The CDR3 has 12 residues. V gave up 5 bases and J gave up 10 bases, with 12 bases separating them. Germline assignment: CDR1 SGHTA and CDR2 FQGNSA. The CDR3 reads CASSLGGTEQFF. In DNA form, the CDR3 reads TGTGCCAGCAGCCTGGGCGGGACCGAGCAGTTCTTC.

The chain joins TRBV7-3 to TRBJ1-3; a weak D match, TRBD1 (6 bases). Germline CDR1 reads SGHTA; CDR2 reads FQGTGA. This CDR3 is built from 15 residues. Trimming cost V 5 bases and J 0 bases, with 11 bases left between them. The CDR3 DNA follows: TGTGCCAGCAGCCTTACAGGGATCTCTGGAAACACCATATATTTT. It codes for CASSLTGISGNTIYF.

The chain employs TRBV2 and TRBJ2-7; 7 nucleotides line up with TRBD1. This CDR3 has 15 amino acids. The junction had 10 bases not matched to a gene; V was cut back by 6 bases and J by 2 bases. Germline values: CDR1 SNHLY, CDR2 FYNNEI. The CDR3 region is CASSVGQVPPYEQYF. DNA for the CDR3: TGTGCCAGCAGCGTTGGACAGGTGCCCCCCTACGAGCAGTACTTC. Filled out from reference TRBV2 and TRBJ2-7, the complete variable domain reads EPEVTQTPSHQVTQMGQEVILRCVPISNHLYFYWYRQILGQKVEFLVSFYNNEISEKSEIFDDQFSVERPDGSNFTLKIRSTKLEDSAMYFCASSVGQVPPYEQYFGPGTRLTVT.

The table lists this clone with a few counts. The chain combines TRBV5-6 with TRBJ1-2; possibly TRBD1 for D (6 bases). This CDR3 region has 13 residues. Germline CDR1 SGHDT, CDR2 YYEEEE. V was trimmed by 4 bases and J by 4 bases, leaving 11 bases between them. CDR3 nucleotides: TGTGCCAGCAGCGAACAGGGTAGCTATGGCTACACCTTC. It specifies CASSEQGSYGYTF.

J is TRBJ1-2 and V is TRBV6-5; a possible D gene is TRBD1 (6 bases). V lost 6 bases and J lost 6, with 17 bases in between. The CDR3 contains 14 residues. In germline, CDR1 is MNHEY, CDR2 SVGAGI. CDR3 in DNA: TGTGCCAGCAGCCAGATCGGGGGGCGGGATGGCTACACCTTC. The encoded protein is CASSQIGGRDGYTF.

There are many counts of this clone. The J gene is TRBJ2-6, the V gene TRBV15; 8 bases are shared with TRBD1. The V gene end was trimmed by 3 bases and the J gene end by 0 bases; junction bases not matched to a gene: 10. Germline V gives CDR1 LNHNV, CDR2 YYDKDF (reference sequence). The CDR3 consists of 19 residues. CDR3 DNA: TGTGCCACCAGCAGTGATCGGGACAGGATCGCCTCTGGGGCCAACGTCCTGACTTTC. It translates to CATSSDRDRIASGANVLTF.

This clone has a handful of counts. The chain has TRBV5-4 and TRBJ2-7, with 10 bases fitting TRBD1. The CDR3 has 14 residues. From germline, CDR1 is SGHNT and CDR2 YYREEE (reference sequence). The V and J ends lost 0 bases and 3 bases, in that order; junction bases with no gene match: 0. The CDR3 sequence: CASSLGTGGYEQYF. The CDR3 DNA reads as TGTGCCAGCAGCTTGGGGACAGGGGGCTACGAGCAGTACTTC.

A few counts support this clone. The chain joins TRBV29-1 to TRBJ2-3; 11 nucleotides agree with TRBD2. V lost 0 bases and J lost 5; bases outside the gene matches: 7. Germline V gene sequence: CDR1 SQVTM, CDR2 ANQGSEA. This CDR3 contains 16 residues. The DNA for the CDR3 is TGCAGCGTTGAAGATGTCGGGCTAGCGGGGGGAGATACGCAGTATTTT. Translated: CSVEDVGLAGGDTQYF.

This rearrangement joins TRBV7-9 to TRBJ2-3, with 8 bases lining up with TRBD2. The CDR3 runs 14 residues. Germline CDR1 SEHNR, CDR2 FQNEAQ (reference sequence). V was clipped by 4 bases and J by 6 bases; unmatched bases: 6. CDR3 amino acids: CASSYSGVGDTQYF. The CDR3 nucleotides are TGTGCCAGCAGCTATAGCGGGGTCGGCGATACGCAGTATTTT. The full variable domain, its missing parts supplied by reference TRBV7-9 and TRBJ2-3, is DTGVSQNPRHKITKRGQNVTFRCDPISEHNRLYWYRQTLGQGPEFLTYFQNEAQLEKSRLLSDRFSAERPKGSFSTLEIQRTEQGDSAMYLCASSYSGVGDTQYFGPGTRLTVL.

The chain couples TRBV5-1 to TRBJ2-5, with 7 nucleotides matching TRBD2. Germline V gene lookup returns CDR1 SGHRS and CDR2 YFSETQ. The CDR3 is made up of 15 amino acids. The J segment lost 0 bases and the V segment lost 0 bases, leaving 2 bases of the junction unmatched. The CDR3 coding sequence is TGCGCCAGCAGCTTGGCCGGGGGGTACCAAGAGACCCAGTACTTC. Residues: CASSLAGGYQETQYF. The full variable domain, its missing parts supplied by reference TRBV5-1 and TRBJ2-5, is KAGVTQTPRYLIKTRGQQVTLSCSPISGHRSVSWYQQTPGQGLQFLFEYFSETQRNKGNFPGRFSGRQFSNSRSEMNVSTLELGDSALYLCASSLAGGYQETQYFGPGTRLLVL.

This clone has a count of ten or more. The V gene is TRBV10-3, the J gene TRBJ2-3, with unresolved D. CDR3 size: 15 residues. Germline CDR1 reads ENHRY; CDR2 reads SYGVKD. The ends were cut back, 2 bases at V and 0 bases at J, with 9 bases in the middle. DNA for the CDR3: TGTGCCATCAGTGAGAACGTCGCTAGCACAGATACGCAGTATTTT. Residues: CAISENVASTDTQYF.

As concerns this clone: The sample has other DNA sequences that encode this CDR3 too. The chain is built from TRBV6-1 and TRBJ2-5, with TRBD2 matching 8 bases. With 7 bases clipped from V and 3 bases from J, the junction kept 4 bases outside the gene matches. Germline V gives CDR1 MNHNS, CDR2 SASEGT. The CDR3 has 13 amino acids. CDR3 in DNA: TGTGCCAGCATCGTTAGCGGGGAAGAGACCCAGTACTTC. Protein: CASIVSGEETQYF.